These 28 T cell receptor beta chains originate from one sample sequenced in a study of T cell responses to AZD1222 COVID-19 vaccine. TCRdb's table, derived via immunoSEQ multiplex PCR, lists solely in-frame clones and lacks some. The sample carries about 200,000 clones, 90% to 95% recorded once. The sample here was peripheral blood, taken 28 days after the second dose of the MenACWY control vaccine. The receptor source for this set is an adult who received the MenACWY meningococcal vaccine as a control.

The chain employs TRBV28 and TRBJ2-7; TRBD2 might be the D (5 bases). Germline values: CDR1 MDHEN, CDR2 SYDVKM. Trimming took off 5 bases at V and 4 bases at J, with 18 bases between the two ends. This CDR3 region has 15 residues. The CDR3 coding sequence is TGTGCCAGCAGTCTCACCGGACTGAAGAAGTACGAGCAGTACTTC. Amino acid sequence: CASSLTGLKKYEQYF.

This clone was counted only a few times. The V gene is TRBV19, the J gene TRBJ1-1; the D gene is possibly TRBD1 (6 bases). V was shortened by 4 bases and J by 0 bases, with 15 bases between the two germline ends. CDR1 LNHDA and CDR2 SQIVND come from the germline V gene (reference sequence). The CDR3 has 16 amino acids. CDR3 sequence: CASSKGWGQLNTEAFF. CDR3 DNA sequence: TGTGCCAGTAGTAAAGGATGGGGACAACTGAACACTGAAGCTTTCTTT.

The chain is built from TRBV3-1 (or the pseudogene TRBV3-2) and TRBJ2-7; 12 nucleotides agree with TRBD2. J gave up 4 bases and V 4 bases, and 5 bases lay outside the gene matches. CDR1 LGHDT and CDR2 YNNKEL come from the germline V gene (reference sequence). The CDR3 runs to 15 residues. The CDR3: CASSPSLAGGYEQYF. The DNA of the CDR3 is TGTGCCAGCAGCCCCTCCCTAGCGGGAGGGTACGAGCAGTACTTC.

The chain combines TRBV7-9 with TRBJ1-2; 8 bases match TRBD1. This CDR3 contains 13 residues. CDR1 and CDR2 (germline): SEHNR, FQNEAQ (reference sequence). The V segment lost 0 bases and the J segment 6 bases; nucleotides outside the gene matches: 0. DNA for the CDR3: TGTGCCAGCAGCTTAGCGACAGGGGATGGCTACACCTTC. This translates into CASSLATGDGYTF.

The chain employs TRBV19 and TRBJ2-4; D is possibly TRBD2 (6 bases). Trimming left V 7 bases short and J 1 base short, with 14 bases between. The CDR3 totals 15 residues. Looked up from germline, CDR1 is LNHDA and CDR2 is SQIVND (reference sequence). The CDR3 spells CASTENRGAKNIQYF. The CDR3 coding sequence is TGTGCCAGTACCGAGAACCGGGGGGCCAAAAACATTCAGTACTTC.

The chain recombines TRBV27 with TRBJ2-5, with 7 bases fitting TRBD1. CDR3 length equals 14 residues. After removal of 6 bases from V and 0 bases from J, the junction contained 4 bases not matched to a gene. The germline CDR1 and CDR2 sequences are MNHEY and SMNVEV (reference sequence). Here the CDR3 reads CASRATGYQETQYF. CDR3 in DNA: TGTGCCAGCAGAGCGACAGGGTACCAAGAGACCCAGTACTTC.

V and J are TRBV27 and TRBJ1-5; perhaps TRBD1 as D (5 bases). Between the trimmed V and J ends, which lost 2 bases and 7 bases, there was a span of 9 bases. The CDR3 consists of 13 residues. Germline loops: CDR1 MNHEY, CDR2 SMNVEV (reference sequence). The CDR3: CASSLAGWQPQHF. The CDR3 DNA reads as TGTGCCAGCAGTTTAGCAGGGTGGCAGCCCCAGCATTTT.

V is TRBV10-3 and J is TRBJ2-5; D remains unclear. The germline V gene encodes CDR1 ENHRY and CDR2 SYGVKD. The V end was cut by 7 bases, the J end by 4 bases, with 25 bases between. This CDR3 has 17 residues. In nucleotides, the CDR3 is TGTGCCATCAAGGCTGGTCGTTCCCCTGATTGGGGAGAGACCCAGTACTTC. Translating it yields CAIKAGRSPDWGETQYF.

This chain connects TRBV28 to TRBJ2-1; 7 positions agree with TRBD2. V dropped 2 bases and J dropped 6; count of bases not matched to a gene: 7. CDR3 length: 15 residues. Germline assignment: CDR1 MDHEN and CDR2 SYDVKM. Here the CDR3 DNA reads TGTGCCAGCAGTTTACTCGCGGGAGTACCCAATGAGCAGTTCTTC. Its protein is CASSLLAGVPNEQFF.

The chain uses TRBV19 and TRBJ1-1; D is ambiguous. Trimming cost V 6 bases and J 1 base, with 15 bases left between them. Germline CDR1 and CDR2: LNHDA and SQIVND (reference sequence). This CDR3 region has 15 residues. The CDR3 protein is CASSANSYSNTEAFF. The CDR3 DNA reads TGTGCCAGTAGCGCTAACAGCTATTCGAACACTGAAGCTTTCTTT.

This chain connects TRBV2 to TRBJ1-1; D remains unclear. V was pared by 4 bases and J by 7 bases, with 16 bases between. This CDR3 contains 14 residues. From germline, CDR1 is SNHLY and CDR2 FYNNEI. The CDR3 DNA reads as TGTGCCAGCAGTGTAGCCCGACGACGGGATGAAGCTTTCTTT. This translates into CASSVARRRDEAFF.

The rearrangement joins TRBV7-9 to TRBJ1-5; tentative D call: TRBD1 (6 bases). From germline, CDR1 is SEHNR and CDR2 FQNEAQ (reference sequence). This CDR3 is built from 13 residues. V lost 8 bases, J lost 2 bases, and 10 bases lay in between. The CDR3, as DNA: TGTGCCAGCGGCAGGGGAGGCAATCAGCCCCAGCATTTT. Its protein product is CASGRGGNQPQHF.

The chain uses TRBV12-5 and TRBJ2-6; 8 bases agree with TRBD1. CDR1 is LGHNT, CDR2 FRNRAP, per germline. The CDR3 runs 14 residues. V shed 5 bases and J 13 bases; nucleotides not matched to a gene: 10. The DNA of the CDR3 is TGTGCTAGTGGTACCGACAGGGGTCAAAAGGTCCTGACTTTC. It translates to CASGTDRGQKVLTF.

The gene calls are TRBV27 and TRBJ2-3; tentative D call: TRBD2 (6 bases). In germline, CDR1 is MNHEY, CDR2 SMNVEV (reference sequence). With 10 bases removed from V and 5 bases from J, the gap between germline ends came to 19 bases. This CDR3 has 14 amino acids. The chain's CDR3 is CATRRAGIIDTQYF. CDR3 bases: TGTGCCACCCGGAGGGCCGGAATAATAGATACGCAGTATTTT.

The chain recombines TRBV7-9 with TRBJ2-7; D gene uncertain. CDR3 size: 14 residues. V was clipped by 5 bases and J by 5 bases, with 16 bases between them. Per the germline V gene, CDR1 is SEHNR and CDR2 is FQNEAQ (reference sequence). CDR3 in amino acids: CASSPIRGLNEQYF. The CDR3 DNA reads as TGTGCCAGCAGCCCTATCCGTGGCCTCAACGAGCAGTACTTC.

The count of this clone is one. This chain uses TRBV28 with TRBJ1-2; D is perhaps TRBD1 (6 bases). Trimming removed 7 bases from V and 3 bases from J, with 15 bases in between. CDR1 is MDHEN, CDR2 SYDVKM, per germline. The CDR3 sequence is 14 residues long. As DNA, the CDR3 is TGTGCCAGCAACCGCCACAGGGTCGACTATGGCTACACCTTC. Amino acid sequence: CASNRHRVDYGYTF.

J is TRBJ2-3 and V is TRBV30; D is undetermined. Germline V gene sequence: CDR1 GTSNPN, CDR2 SVGIG (reference sequence). V was clipped by 1 base and J by 1 base, with 9 bases between them. CDR3 size: 14 residues. The CDR3 DNA reads TGTGCCTGGAGTGACCGCTTGGGCACAGATACGCAGTATTTT. As protein: CAWSDRLGTDTQYF.

The chain is built from TRBV6-5 and TRBJ2-7; 7 nucleotides agree with TRBD1. The J segment lost 0 bases and the V segment lost 6 bases, leaving 8 bases of the junction unmatched. CDR3 length: 15 amino acids. CDR1 MNHEY and CDR2 SVGAGI come from the germline V gene. The CDR3 nucleotides are TGTGCCAGCAGACGAGGGGGCGGAAGCTCCTACGAGCAGTACTTC. Translating it yields CASRRGGGSSYEQYF.

The rearrangement joins TRBV9 to TRBJ2-3; D gene uncertain. Deletions cut 2 bases from V and 4 bases from J, with 8 bases between. The CDR3 loop spans 13 amino acids. Per the germline V gene, CDR1 is SGDLS and CDR2 is YYNGEE. Here the CDR3 reads CASSVTSSDTQYF. The CDR3 coding sequence is TGTGCCAGCAGCGTCACAAGTTCAGATACGCAGTATTTT.

The J gene is TRBJ1-2, the V gene TRBV6-5; the match to TRBD1 covers 9 bases. V was pared by 6 bases and J by 6 bases, with 8 bases of the junction left unmatched. The CDR3 extends over 14 amino acids. The germline CDR1 and CDR2 sequences are MNHEY and SVGAGI. CDR3 protein: CASRTGTGSHGYTF. DNA for the CDR3: TGTGCCAGCAGAACCGGGACAGGGAGCCATGGCTACACCTTC.

This sequence joins TRBV28 and TRBJ1-2, with a tentative D call TRBD1 (6 bases). CDR1 MDHEN and CDR2 SYDVKM come from the germline V gene. The V and J ends lost 1 base and 4 bases respectively, with 16 bases between them. The CDR3 has 16 residues. CDR3 amino acids: CASSLSPPGQFYGYTF. DNA for the CDR3: TGTGCCAGCAGTTTATCCCCCCCCGGACAGTTCTATGGCTACACCTTC.

The rearrangement uses TRBV19 and TRBJ1-6, with D perhaps TRBD1 (5 bases). This CDR3 is built from 15 residues. The ends were cut back, 5 bases at V and 7 bases at J, with 15 bases in the middle. Per the germline V gene, CDR1 is LNHDA and CDR2 is SQIVND (reference sequence). The CDR3 bases are TGTGCCAGTAGTCCGGGTCAGGGCGTAAATTCACCCCTCCACTTT. Residues: CASSPGQGVNSPLHF.

This clone was picked up a small number of times. The chain recombines TRBV9 with TRBJ2-1; no clear D. This CDR3 contains 15 residues. Trimming shortened V by 3 bases and J by 9 bases, and 19 bases separated the two germline ends. Germline CDR1 reads SGDLS; CDR2 reads YYNGEE. CDR3 nucleotides: TGTGCCAGCAGCGCAACCCCCTTCCCGACGGCTGAGCAGTTCTTC. This sequence encodes CASSATPFPTAEQFF.

V gene TRBV3-1 (or the pseudogene TRBV3-2) combines with J gene TRBJ1-1; D not certain. This CDR3 spans 13 amino acids. Germline V gene data show CDR1 as LGHDT and CDR2 as YNNKEL (reference sequence). With 1 base removed from V and 0 bases from J, the gap between germline ends came to 3 bases. This CDR3 is CASSQVVNTEAFF. The DNA for the CDR3 is TGTGCCAGCAGCCAAGTGGTGAACACTGAAGCTTTCTTT.

The chain carries TRBV19 and TRBJ1-5; D not resolved. The V end lost 2 bases, the J end lost 10 bases, and 12 bases lay between the germline ends. CDR1 and CDR2 (germline): LNHDA, SQIVND (reference sequence). This CDR3 spans 13 amino acids. This chain's CDR3 is CASSISSGEPQHF. The DNA for the CDR3 is TGTGCCAGTAGTATAAGTTCTGGTGAACCCCAGCATTTT.

J is TRBJ1-2 and V is TRBV29-1; 9 bases match TRBD1. Trimming took 5 bases from V and 5 from J; bases not matched to a gene: 9. The CDR3 runs to 14 residues. Germline lookup yields CDR1 SQVTM and CDR2 ANQGSEA. The CDR3 nucleotides read TGCAGCGTTTTTGGACAGGGGAATGCGTATGGCTACACCTTC. It specifies CSVFGQGNAYGYTF.

CDR3 loop: CASSLNSGSFDEQFF. CDR3 DNA: TGTGCCAGCAGCTTAAACAGCGGGAGTTTTGATGAGCAGTTCTTC. V usage is TRBV7-2 and J usage is TRBJ2-1, with 8 bases aligning to TRBD2. The V and J ends lost 2 bases and 8 bases, in that order; junction bases with no gene match: 8. The CDR3 loop spans 15 amino acids. The germline gives CDR1 SGHTA, CDR2 FQGNSA.

The rearrangement links TRBV5-5 to TRBJ1-2; the D is unclear. The CDR3 contains 15 residues. The V gene lost 4 bases and the J gene lost 8 bases, with 21 bases spanning the gap. Germline CDR1 is SGHKS and CDR2 is YYEKEE (reference sequence). The CDR3 is CASSLRTDSSMGYTF. For the CDR3, the DNA is TGTGCCAGCAGCCTAAGGACGGACTCATCTATGGGCTACACCTTC. Variable domain in full (rest from reference TRBV5-5 and TRBJ1-2): DAGVTQSPTHLIKTRGQQVTLRCSPISGHKSVSWYQQVLGQGPQFIFQYYEKEERGRGNFPDRFSARQFPNYSSELNVNALLLGDSALYLCASSLRTDSSMGYTFGSGTRLTVV.